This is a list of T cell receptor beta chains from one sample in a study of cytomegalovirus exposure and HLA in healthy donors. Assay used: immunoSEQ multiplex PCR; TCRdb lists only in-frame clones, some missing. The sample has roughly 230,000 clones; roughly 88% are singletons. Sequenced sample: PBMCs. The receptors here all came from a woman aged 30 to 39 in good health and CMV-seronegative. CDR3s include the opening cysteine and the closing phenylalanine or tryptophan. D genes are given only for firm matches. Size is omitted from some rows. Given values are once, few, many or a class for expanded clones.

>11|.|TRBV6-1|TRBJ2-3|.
CATRVGDTQYF
TGTGCCACTCGGGTGGGGGATACGCAGTATTTT
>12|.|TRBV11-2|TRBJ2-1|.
CASSSFGNEQFF
TGTGCCAGCAGCTCCTTCGGCAATGAGCAGTTCTTC
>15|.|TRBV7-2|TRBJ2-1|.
CASSLERWGNNEQFF
TGTGCCAGCAGCTTAGAGCGTTGGGGTAACAATGAGCAGTTCTTC
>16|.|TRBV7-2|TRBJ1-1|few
CASSLATDTLNTEAFF
TGTGCCAGCAGCTTAGCCACGGACACCCTGAACACTGAAGCTTTCTTT
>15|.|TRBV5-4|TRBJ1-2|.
CASSLVAGGANGYTF
TGTGCCAGCTCTCTCGTTGCGGGGGGCGCGAATGGCTACACCTTC
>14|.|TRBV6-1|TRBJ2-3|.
CASSEQRAGDTQYF
TGTGCCAGCAGTGAGCAGAGGGCCGGAGATACGCAGTATTTT
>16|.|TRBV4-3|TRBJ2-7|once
CASSQDRGRLVDEQYF
TGCGCCAGCAGCCAAGATCGTGGCAGACTGGTCGACGAGCAGTACTTC
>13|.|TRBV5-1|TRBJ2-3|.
CASTSPGTDTQYF
TGCGCCAGCACTTCCCCCGGCACAGATACGCAGTATTTT
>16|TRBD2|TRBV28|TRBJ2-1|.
CASSYIGTTFRNEQFF
TGTGCCAGCAGTTACATCGGGACTACCTTTCGGAATGAGCAGTTCTTC
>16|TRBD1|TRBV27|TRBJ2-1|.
CASSLLGQGTYNEQFF
TGTGCCAGCAGCCTACTGGGACAGGGCACCTACAATGAGCAGTTCTTC
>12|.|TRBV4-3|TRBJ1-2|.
CASSQDNYGYTF
TGCGCCAGCAGCCAAGATAACTATGGCTACACCTTC
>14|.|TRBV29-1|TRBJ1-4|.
CSVEDSDRDEKLFF
TGCAGCGTTGAAGATAGCGACAGAGACGAAAAACTGTTTTTT
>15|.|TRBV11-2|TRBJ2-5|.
CASSLESLAKETQYF
TGTGCCAGCAGCTTAGAGTCACTAGCTAAAGAGACCCAGTACTTC
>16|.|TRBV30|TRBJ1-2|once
CAWSHGRRSGIGGYTF
TGTGCCTGGAGTCACGGCCGCCGCTCAGGGATAGGAGGCTACACCTTC
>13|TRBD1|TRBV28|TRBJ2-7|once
CASSFGTGHEQYF
TGTGCCAGCAGTTTCGGGACAGGACACGAGCAGTACTTC
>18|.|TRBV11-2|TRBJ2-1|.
CASSLGAAGLSSYNEQFF
TGTGCCAGCAGCTTGGGGGCCGCGGGTCTCTCCTCCTACAATGAGCAGTTCTTC
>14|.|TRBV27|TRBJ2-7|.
CASSYGPSVYEQYF
TGTGCCAGCAGTTATGGCCCGTCGGTCTACGAGCAGTACTTC
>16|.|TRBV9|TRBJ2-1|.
CASSVEGGLYYNEQFF
TGTGCCAGCAGCGTAGAAGGGGGTCTCTACTACAATGAGCAGTTCTTC
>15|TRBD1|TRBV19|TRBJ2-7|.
CASSIAGTGGYEQYF
TGTGCCAGTAGTATCGCCGGGACAGGGGGATACGAGCAGTACTTC
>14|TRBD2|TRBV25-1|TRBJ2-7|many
CASSEASGGNEQYF
TGTGCCAGCAGTGAGGCTAGCGGGGGGAACGAGCAGTACTTC
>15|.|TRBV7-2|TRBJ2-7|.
CASSLGLGFSYEQYF
TGTGCCAGCAGCTTAGGTTTGGGCTTCTCCTACGAGCAGTACTTC
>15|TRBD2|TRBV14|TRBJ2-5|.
CASRPAGVGKETQYF
TGTGCCAGCAGACCAGCGGGAGTGGGGAAAGAGACCCAGTACTTC
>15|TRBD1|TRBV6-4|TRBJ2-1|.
CASGEGTGGPHEQFF
TGTGCCAGCGGGGAGGGGACAGGGGGGCCGCATGAGCAGTTCTTC
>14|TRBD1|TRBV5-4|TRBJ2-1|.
CASRGQGSYNEQFF
TGTGCCAGCAGGGGACAGGGCTCCTACAATGAGCAGTTCTTC
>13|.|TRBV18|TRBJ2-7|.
CASSPLGDPEQYF
TGTGCCAGCTCACCTTTAGGAGATCCCGAGCAGTACTTC
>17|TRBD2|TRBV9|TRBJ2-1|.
CASSGTSGYYSYNEQFF
TGTGCCAGCAGCGGGACTAGCGGTTACTACTCCTACAATGAGCAGTTCTTC
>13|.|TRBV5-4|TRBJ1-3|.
CASSSDSEWTIYF
TGTGCCAGCAGCTCGGACAGCGAGTGGACCATATATTTT
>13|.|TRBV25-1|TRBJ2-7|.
CASTRTGRGEQYF
TGTGCCAGCACAAGGACGGGGCGCGGCGAGCAGTACTTC
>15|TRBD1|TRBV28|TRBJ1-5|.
CASSQGQGGNQPQHF
TGTGCCAGCAGTCAGGGACAGGGAGGCAATCAGCCCCAGCATTTT
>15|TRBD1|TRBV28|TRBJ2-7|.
CASTLGTGATYEQYF
TGTGCCAGCACCCTCGGGACAGGGGCCACCTACGAGCAGTACTTC
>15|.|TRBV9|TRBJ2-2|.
CASSVATVLGTELFF
TGTGCCAGCAGCGTAGCGACGGTATTGGGCACGGAGCTGTTTTTT
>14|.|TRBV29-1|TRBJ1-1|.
CSVGGGRGNTEAFF
TGCAGCGTCGGGGGAGGCAGGGGTAACACTGAAGCTTTCTTT
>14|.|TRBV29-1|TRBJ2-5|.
CSVLRRLEGETQYF
TGCAGCGTACTACGCAGGTTGGAGGGTGAGACCCAGTACTTC
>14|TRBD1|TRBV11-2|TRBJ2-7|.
CASSVRDRGHEQYF
TGTGCCAGCAGCGTCCGGGACAGGGGTCACGAGCAGTACTTC
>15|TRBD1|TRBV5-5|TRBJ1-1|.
CASSLLGQGVTEAFF
TGTGCCAGCAGCTTGTTGGGACAGGGAGTAACTGAAGCTTTCTTT
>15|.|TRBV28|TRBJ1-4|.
CASSSLGAAGEKLFF
TGTGCCAGCAGCTCCCTCGGGGCTGCGGGTGAAAAACTGTTTTTT
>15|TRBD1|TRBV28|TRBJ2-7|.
CASSYPMTGAHEQYF
TGTGCCAGCAGCTATCCGATGACAGGGGCCCACGAGCAGTACTTC
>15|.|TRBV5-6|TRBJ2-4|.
CASSFDSGAKNIQYF
TGTGCCAGCAGCTTCGACTCGGGGGCCAAAAACATTCAGTACTTC
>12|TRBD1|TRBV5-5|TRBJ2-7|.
CASSSTGFVQYF
TGTGCCAGCAGCTCGACAGGGTTCGTGCAGTACTTC
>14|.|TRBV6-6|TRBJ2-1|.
CASKNGLSYNEQFF
TGTGCCAGCAAGAATGGACTTAGCTACAATGAGCAGTTCTTC
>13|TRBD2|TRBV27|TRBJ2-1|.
CASSSGSANEQFF
TGTGCCAGCAGTAGCGGGAGCGCAAATGAGCAGTTCTTC
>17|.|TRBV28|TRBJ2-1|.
CASSRPPWGVGYNEQFF
TGTGCCAGCAGTCGCCCCCCTTGGGGGGTGGGATACAATGAGCAGTTCTTC
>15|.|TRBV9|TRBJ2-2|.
CASSPRLANTGELFF
TGTGCCAGCAGCCCTCGACTGGCGAACACCGGGGAGCTGTTTTTT
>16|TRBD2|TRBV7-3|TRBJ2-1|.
CASSLYGAGVSNEQFF
TGTGCCAGCAGCTTATACGGAGCGGGAGTCTCCAATGAGCAGTTCTTC
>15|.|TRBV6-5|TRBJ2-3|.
CASSLLGESTDTQYF
TGTGCCAGCAGTCTCCTCGGCGAGAGCACAGATACGCAGTATTTT
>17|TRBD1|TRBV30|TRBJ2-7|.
CAWSGPSDRGLPYEQYF
TGTGCCTGGAGTGGGCCGTCGGACAGGGGGCTTCCCTACGAGCAGTACTTC
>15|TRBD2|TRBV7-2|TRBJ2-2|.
CASRSSGRATGELFF
TGTGCCAGCAGATCTAGCGGGAGGGCCACCGGGGAGCTGTTTTTT
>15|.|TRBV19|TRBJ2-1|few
CASSTGLRGSNEQFF
TGTGCCAGTAGTACCGGACTGCGAGGGTCCAATGAGCAGTTCTTC
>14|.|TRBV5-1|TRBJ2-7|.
CASSLGRGLVEQYF
TGCGCCAGCAGCTTGGGGAGGGGGCTGGTCGAGCAGTACTTC
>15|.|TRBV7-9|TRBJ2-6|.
CASSVTESGANVLTF
TGTGCCAGCAGCGTAACGGAAAGTGGGGCCAACGTCCTGACTTTC
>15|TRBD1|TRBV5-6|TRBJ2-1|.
CASSFWDRGRVEQFF
TGTGCCAGCAGCTTTTGGGACAGGGGGCGCGTTGAGCAGTTCTTC
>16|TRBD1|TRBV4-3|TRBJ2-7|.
CASSQDWDRGFDEQYF
TGCGCCAGCAGCCAAGATTGGGACAGGGGGTTCGACGAGCAGTACTTC
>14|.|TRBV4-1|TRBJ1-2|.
CASSQAPVNYGYTF
TGCGCCAGCAGCCAAGCCCCGGTAAACTATGGCTACACCTTC
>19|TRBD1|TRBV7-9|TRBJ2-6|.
CASSLKDRGSQSGANVLTF
TGTGCCAGCAGCTTAAAGGACAGGGGGAGTCAGTCTGGGGCCAACGTCCTGACTTTC
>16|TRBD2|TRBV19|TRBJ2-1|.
CASSILSTSGPNEQFF
TGTGCCAGTAGTATCCTATCGACTAGCGGGCCCAATGAGCAGTTCTTC
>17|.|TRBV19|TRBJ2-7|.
CASSRSTGIRTSYEQYF
TGTGCCAGTAGCCGATCAACAGGGATAAGGACTAGCTACGAGCAGTACTTC
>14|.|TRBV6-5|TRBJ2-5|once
CASSRGIRQETQYF
TGTGCCAGCAGTAGGGGGATCCGGCAAGAGACCCAGTACTTC